The 27 T cell receptor beta chains given below trace back to one sample, sequenced in a study of cytomegalovirus exposure and HLA in healthy donors. Primers included in the PCR were 60 Vbeta and 13 Jbeta primers. The data were produced by immunoSEQ multiplex PCR, yet TCRdb's version contains in-frame clones alone and is incomplete. The data contain roughly 120,000 clones, approximately 80% of them seen just once; the ten biggest clones take up around 5%. What was sequenced was PBMCs. The receptor set was obtained from a man in his fifties or sixties in good health and CMV-seropositive.

This sequence joins TRBV2 and TRBJ2-5; tentative D call: TRBD1 (6 bases). Trimming took off 6 bases at V and 1 base at J, with 15 bases between the two ends. This CDR3 contains 15 residues. Looked up from germline, CDR1 is SNHLY and CDR2 is FYNNEI. DNA for the CDR3: TGTGCCAGCAGACGGCCCGGACAGCCCCAAGAGACCCAGTACTTC. The encoded protein is CASRRPGQPQETQYF.

The chain carries TRBV5-1 and TRBJ1-2; D is uncertain. CDR3 length equals 13 residues. Germline CDR1 is SGHRS and CDR2 is YFSETQ. V was cut by 4 bases and J by 3 bases, with 10 bases left in between. The CDR3 reads CASSTDTYYGYTF. The CDR3 nucleotides read TGCGCCAGCAGCACCGACACATACTATGGCTACACCTTC.

This clone came up a few times. V usage is TRBV5-1 and J usage is TRBJ2-2; perhaps TRBD1 as D (6 bases). The CDR3 contains 16 residues. V lost 4 bases and J lost 3, with 16 bases in between. Per germline, CDR1 SGHRS and CDR2 YFSETQ. In DNA, the CDR3 is TGCGCCAGCAGCAGTGGACAGCTCCTACACACCGGGGAGCTGTTTTTT. The encoded protein is CASSSGQLLHTGELFF.

This chain links TRBV4-2 with TRBJ2-7; D remains ambiguous. The CDR3 loop spans 15 amino acids. V dropped 1 base and J dropped 6 bases, with 16 bases sitting between them. Germline loops: CDR1 LGHNA, CDR2 YNFKEQ. This CDR3 reads CASSQVVSWLPEQYF. The CDR3 nucleotides read TGTGCCAGCAGCCAAGTGGTCAGTTGGCTCCCCGAGCAGTACTTC.

CDR3 amino acids: CASRASYTGELFF. The CDR3 bases are TGCGCCAGCAGGGCTTCTTACACCGGGGAGCTGTTTTTT. The gene calls are TRBV10-1 and TRBJ2-2; no clear D gene. Deletions cut 6 bases from V and 3 bases from J, with 8 bases between. This CDR3 spans 13 amino acids. Germline V gene sequence: CDR1 WNHNN, CDR2 SYGVQD (reference sequence).

The chain couples TRBV28 to TRBJ1-5; 8 bases line up with TRBD1. The germline gives CDR1 MDHEN, CDR2 SYDVKM. The ends lost 3 bases at V and 2 bases at J; junction bases unmatched: 3. The CDR3 sequence is 15 residues long. The CDR3 DNA reads TGTGCCAGCAGTTTGGTACAGGGGGGCAATCAGCCCCAGCATTTT. Protein: CASSLVQGGNQPQHF.

J is TRBJ2-2 and V is TRBV2, with D uncertain. Per germline, CDR1 SNHLY and CDR2 FYNNEI. The CDR3 runs to 13 residues. V was pared by 3 bases and J by 4 bases, with 6 bases between. The CDR3 protein is CASSDRGTGELFF. CDR3 nucleotide sequence: TGTGCCAGCAGTGACCGCGGCACCGGGGAGCTGTTTTTT.

V and J are TRBV29-1 and TRBJ1-2, with no clear D. The CDR3 totals 11 residues. Germline CDR1 SQVTM, CDR2 ANQGSEA. Deletions cut 5 bases from V and 2 bases from J, with 6 bases between. The CDR3 spells CSVSGNYGYTF. In DNA form, the CDR3 reads TGCAGCGTTTCAGGCAACTATGGCTACACCTTC.

The rearrangement joins TRBV30 to TRBJ1-1; D call uncertain. The germline V gene encodes CDR1 GTSNPN and CDR2 SVGIG (reference sequence). Trimming stripped 0 bases from V and 0 bases from J, with 5 bases between. The CDR3 has 13 residues. The CDR3 region is CAWSVLLNTEAFF. The CDR3 nucleotides read TGTGCCTGGAGTGTATTATTGAACACTGAAGCTTTCTTT. Supplemented by reference TRBV30 and TRBJ1-1, the full variable domain reads SQTIHQWPATLVQPVGSPLSLECTVEGTSNPNLYWYRQAAGRGLQLLFYSVGIGQISSEVPQNLSASRPQDRQFILSSKKLLLSDSGFYLCAWSVLLNTEAFFGQGTRLTVV.

The chain recombines TRBV6-6 with TRBJ1-2, with 7 bases matching TRBD1. Trimming cost V 4 bases and J 3 bases; bases outside gene matches: 5. The CDR3 runs to 14 residues. CDR1 and CDR2 (germline): MNHNY, SVGAGI (reference sequence). CDR3 DNA sequence: TGTGCCAGCAGTTCACCTGGGACAGACTATGGCTACACCTTC. Translating gives CASSSPGTDYGYTF.

The chain links TRBV6-5 to TRBJ1-6, with a tentative D call TRBD1 (6 bases). Germline loops: CDR1 MNHEY, CDR2 SVGAGI. Trimming shortened V by 2 bases and J by 5 bases, and 13 bases separated the two germline ends. The CDR3 is 16 residues long. CDR3 region: CASSYSWNRDNSPLHF. CDR3 DNA: TGTGCCAGCAGTTACAGTTGGAACAGGGATAATTCACCCCTCCACTTT.

This clone appeared a few times. V is TRBV5-8 and J is TRBJ2-2; the D gene is possibly TRBD2 (6 bases). Trimming shortened V by 5 bases and J by 4 bases, and 9 bases separated the two germline ends. This CDR3 is built from 13 residues. CDR1 is SGHTS and CDR2 is YDEGEE in the germline V gene. CDR3 DNA: TGTGCCAGCAGGCGGGACCGCACCGGGGAGCTGTTTTTT. Its protein is CASRRDRTGELFF.

This chain connects TRBV6-5 to TRBJ2-7, with 9 bases aligning to TRBD1. The germline CDR1 and CDR2 sequences are MNHEY and SVGAGI. With 4 bases clipped from V and 0 bases from J, the junction kept 7 bases outside the gene matches. The CDR3 runs 16 residues. The CDR3 is CASSFRDRASSYEQYF. CDR3 DNA sequence: TGTGCCAGCAGTTTCCGGGACAGGGCCAGCTCCTACGAGCAGTACTTC.

The chain employs TRBV14 and TRBJ1-2, with 7 bases lining up with TRBD1. CDR3 size: 15 residues. Germline CDR1 and CDR2: SGHDN and FVKESK. V was pared by 5 bases and J by 1 base, with 7 bases of the junction left unmatched. The CDR3 region is CASSLRTGFNYGYTF. CDR3 in DNA: TGTGCCAGCAGCTTGCGGACAGGCTTTAACTATGGCTACACCTTC.

This clone has only a few counts. The chain carries TRBV5-1 and TRBJ1-1; 12 bases are a match to TRBD1. CDR1 and CDR2 from the germline V gene are SGHRS and YFSETQ. The V gene end was trimmed by 4 bases and the J gene end by 10 bases; junction bases not matched to a gene: 26. This CDR3 has 20 amino acids. The CDR3 is CASSPGTGGRGRYSSVRAFF. The CDR3 DNA follows: TGCGCCAGCAGCCCCGGGACAGGGGGCCGCGGAAGGTACAGCAGTGTGAGAGCTTTCTTT.

The chain is built from TRBV29-1 and TRBJ2-4; tentatively, D is TRBD1 (6 bases). The length of the CDR3 is 14 residues. Trimming removed 4 bases at V and 3 bases at J, with 13 bases between. Germline V gene data show CDR1 as SQVTM and CDR2 as ANQGSEA. The CDR3 loop is CSVVTGTNKNIQYF. The CDR3 bases are TGCAGCGTTGTTACCGGGACAAACAAAAACATTCAGTACTTC. Full variable domain (missing parts from reference TRBV29-1 and TRBJ2-4): SAVISQKPSRDICQRGTSLTIQCQVDSQVTMMFWYRQQPGQSLTLIATANQGSEATYESGFVIDKFPISRPNLTFSTLTVSNMSPEDSSIYLCSVVTGTNKNIQYFGAGTRLSVL.

The chain combines TRBV5-1 with TRBJ2-5; 8 bases agree with TRBD2. CDR3 length: 16 residues. With V trimmed by 0 bases and J by 5 bases, 9 bases remained unmatched. Germline assignment: CDR1 SGHRS and CDR2 YFSETQ. CDR3 amino acids: CASSLGPAGGLETQYF. CDR3 sequence (DNA): TGCGCCAGCAGCTTGGGCCCGGCGGGAGGTCTGGAGACCCAGTACTTC.

The chain carries TRBV6-6 and TRBJ2-7, with D possibly being TRBD2 (6 bases). Per germline, CDR1 MNHNY and CDR2 SVGAGI (reference sequence). This CDR3 has 13 residues. V gave up 9 bases and J gave up 3 bases, with 15 bases separating them. CDR3 sequence reads: CASSGGPFYEQYF. The CDR3 DNA sequence: TGTGCCAGTTCCGGGGGACCCTTCTACGAGCAGTACTTC.

This clone has just one count. This sequence joins TRBV9 and TRBJ1-1; possibly TRBD1 for D (5 bases). The CDR3 runs 15 residues. V lost 2 bases and J lost 1, with 12 bases in between. Germline V gene data show CDR1 as SGDLS and CDR2 as YYNGEE. The CDR3 reads CASSVTSDKNTEAFF. In DNA form, the CDR3 reads TGTGCCAGCAGCGTCACCTCGGACAAGAACACTGAAGCTTTCTTT.

The J gene is TRBJ2-7, the V gene TRBV2; D may be TRBD1 (6 bases). This CDR3 is 13 amino acids long. The V gene lost 10 bases and the J gene lost 7 bases, with 20 bases spanning the gap. CDR1 is SNHLY and CDR2 is FYNNEI in the germline V gene. The CDR3: CANKAWTQGEQYF. CDR3 DNA: TGTGCCAACAAGGCCTGGACCCAGGGGGAGCAGTACTTC.

V and J are TRBV7-2 and TRBJ2-7, with a tentative D call TRBD2 (6 bases). This CDR3 is 16 amino acids long. V was shortened by 5 bases and J by 2 bases, with 19 bases between the two germline ends. The germline V gene encodes CDR1 SGHTA and CDR2 FQGNSA. The CDR3 loop is CASSARGGGLAYEQYF. The CDR3 DNA reads TGTGCCAGCAGCGCCCGAGGTGGGGGGTTAGCCTACGAGCAGTACTTC. Full variable domain (remainder filled in from reference TRBV7-2 and TRBJ2-7): GAGVSQSPSNKVTEKGKDVELRCDPISGHTALYWYRQSLGQGLEFLIYFQGNSAPDKSGLPSDRFSAERTGGSVSTLTIQRTQQEDSAVYLCASSARGGGLAYEQYFGPGTRLTVT.

The chain uses TRBV27 and TRBJ1-4, with 8 positions matching TRBD1. After removal of 0 bases from V and 11 bases from J, the junction contained 8 bases not matched to a gene. The CDR3 loop spans 15 amino acids. Germline-derived CDR1 and CDR2 are MNHEY and SMNVEV (reference sequence). The CDR3 nucleotides read TGTGCCAGCAGTTTATCTGACAGGGGCAGAGGGAAACTGTTTTTT. Encoded protein: CASSLSDRGRGKLFF.

The rearrangement uses TRBV7-2 and TRBJ2-7; D gene uncertain. CDR1 and CDR2 (germline): SGHTA, FQGNSA. Trimming removed 5 bases from V and 0 bases from J, with 5 bases in between. The CDR3 runs 12 residues. CDR3 sequence reads: CASSASSYEQYF. The CDR3 region has the DNA TGTGCCAGCAGCGCGAGCTCCTACGAGCAGTACTTC.

V is TRBV21-1 and J is TRBJ1-5. TRBV21-1 is designated a pseudogene. The CDR3 length is 16 residues. Here the CDR3 DNA reads TGTGCCAGCAGCCGGAAACGGGGTTTGAGAAATCAGCCCCAGCATTTT. Its protein is CASSRKRGLRNQPQHF.

This clone was recorded only once. This chain joins TRBV29-1 and TRBJ2-3, with 9 positions matching TRBD2. Germline CDR1 is SQVTM and CDR2 is ANQGSEA. The CDR3 has 14 residues. Trimming cost V 1 base and J 5 bases; bases outside gene matches: 4. The CDR3 region is CSVEALLAGDTQYF. CDR3 nucleotides: TGCAGCGTTGAAGCACTACTAGCGGGAGATACGCAGTATTTT.

This clone was detected a few times. The chain has TRBV5-1 and TRBJ2-1; tentative D call: TRBD1 (6 bases). V was shortened by 2 bases and J by 0 bases, with 18 bases between the two germline ends. This CDR3 is 18 amino acids long. Germline assignment: CDR1 SGHRS and CDR2 YFSETQ. This chain's CDR3 is CASSLRGQPESSYNEQFF. The CDR3 DNA reads TGCGCCAGCAGCTTAAGGGGACAACCTGAGAGCTCCTACAATGAGCAGTTCTTC. Variable domain in full (rest from reference TRBV5-1 and TRBJ2-1): KAGVTQTPRYLIKTRGQQVTLSCSPISGHRSVSWYQQTPGQGLQFLFEYFSETQRNKGNFPGRFSGRQFSNSRSEMNVSTLELGDSALYLCASSLRGQPESSYNEQFFGPGTRLTVL.

The chain recombines TRBV5-4 with TRBJ1-1; 7 nucleotides line up with TRBD1. The germline gives CDR1 SGHNT, CDR2 YYREEE (reference sequence). This CDR3 has 17 residues. J was trimmed by 1 base and V by 0 bases; bases with no gene match: 9. CDR3 sequence reads: CASSLGSGTEKNTEAFF. In nucleotides, the CDR3 is TGTGCCAGCAGCTTGGGCTCCGGGACAGAAAAGAACACTGAAGCTTTCTTT.